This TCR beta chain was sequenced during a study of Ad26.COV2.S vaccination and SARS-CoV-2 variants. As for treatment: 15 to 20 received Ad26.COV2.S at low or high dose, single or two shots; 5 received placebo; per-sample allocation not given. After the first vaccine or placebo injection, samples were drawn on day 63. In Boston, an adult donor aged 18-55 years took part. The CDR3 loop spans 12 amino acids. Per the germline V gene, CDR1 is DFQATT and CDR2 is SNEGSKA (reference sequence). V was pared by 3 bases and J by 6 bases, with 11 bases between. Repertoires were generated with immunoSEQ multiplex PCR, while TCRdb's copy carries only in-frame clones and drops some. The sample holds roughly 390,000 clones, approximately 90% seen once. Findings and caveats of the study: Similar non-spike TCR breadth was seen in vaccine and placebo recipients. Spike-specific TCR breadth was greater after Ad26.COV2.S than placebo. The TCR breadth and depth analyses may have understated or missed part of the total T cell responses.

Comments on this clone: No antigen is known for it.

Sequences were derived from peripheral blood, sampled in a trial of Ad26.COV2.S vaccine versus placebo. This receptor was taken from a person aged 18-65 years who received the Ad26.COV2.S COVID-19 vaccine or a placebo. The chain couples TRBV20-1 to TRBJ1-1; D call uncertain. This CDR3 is CSASRLISEAFF. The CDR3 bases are TGCAGTGCTAGTAGGCTCATTTCTGAAGCTTTCTTT.